The present T cell receptor (beta chain) was sequenced within a study of shared clonotypes between healthy human individuals (dated by TCRdb to between 2020 and 2021). Looking at the study overall: The cohort comprised a couple of women and a few men aged 18 to 49 years. For each donor, CD4 naive and CD4 memory were each given three plates, CD8 naive was given two plates, and CD8 memory was given one plate. To estimate repertoire size and how much clonotype sharing occurs between individuals, the study deeply sequenced the blood TCR repertoires of several healthy adults. Libraries were prepared and TCR repertoires were sequenced by different laboratories using diverse techniques, in order to increase sequencing depth and limit assay-specific biases. Between about 0.94 and 8.9 billion PBMCs per donor were obtained by leukapheresis.

TCR CDR3 regions were amplified from genomic DNA by multiplex PCR using the deep immunoSEQ assay. For each cell subset, the extracted genomic DNA was distributed evenly across all wells of several immunoSEQ 96-well plates, and each plate served as one replicate. For sorted subsets, approximately 210 ng of genomic DNA, equivalent to around 30,000 T cell genomes, went into each replicate PCR. Purified libraries were measured with a Qubit 3.0 fluorometer, size-checked on a Bioanalyzer 2100, and measured again with the KAPA Library Quantification kit. Every immunoSEQ 96-well plate was sequenced on a separate single-read 150-cycle Illumina NextSeq 550 flow cell. As for the authors' bioinformatics: Because the immunoSEQ output included only junctional sequences and no quality scores, the filtering could not be the same as the filtering used for full-length reads. To assign V/J genes and CDR3, sequences were annotated against IMGT germline references using PyIR, a Python wrapper for IgBLAST v1.9. Reads were removed for weak V/J assignments (E-value above 1e-6), missing CDR3, stop codons, out-of-frame junctions, or ambiguous translated residues. V3J clonotypes were defined as sequences sharing an identical inferred V gene, J gene, and CDR3 amino acid sequence. The percentage overlap between two repertoires was calculated by dividing the number of shared unique clonotypes by the size of the smaller repertoire. Richness of each repertoire was evaluated using RTK rarefaction, the Chao1 estimator, and Recon v2.1 estimates of unobserved clonotypes. For all TCRbeta clonotypes obtained by the gDNA method from a few donors, generation probabilities were computed with OLGA. TCRdb stores this immuneACCESS table with in-frame sequences only. Part of the clones is absent; in the studies checked, under half of the shortfall reflects unresolved V genes, and no reason is known for the rest. From that table come the V and J calls and clone size; the DNA was used to work out D and trimming. Recorded for this sample are 2 million to 2.5 million clones; more than 85% of them occurred a single time. The ten biggest clones cover about 0.39% of the sample.

The donors were healthy, HIV-negative adults who had no recently reported acute infections or vaccinations. Only Caucasian adults living in Nashville, Tennessee, USA were represented among the donors. CD4+ T cells were enriched by magnetic negative selection, after which naive cells were positively selected on CD45RA and the negative fraction was taken as the memory subset. Blood was collected by leukapheresis, and PBMCs were isolated by Ficoll-Histopaque density gradient centrifugation and then cryopreserved in liquid nitrogen vapor phase. Analytical flow cytometry was used to check the purity and quantity of every magnetically sorted T cell population. Each sorted fraction had its genomic DNA isolated and then quantified by UV absorbance on a Nanodrop 2000c. On this clone: The antigen it recognizes is unknown. Base qualities are not recorded, but no much larger clone differs from it by a single base.

Reading from cysteine to phenylalanine, the CDR3 counts 14 amino acids. Just the 42-base CDR3 DNA is kept, in frame starting at base 1. CDR1 and CDR2, per the germline V gene (reference sequence), are SGHNT and YYREEE. From V the trimming removes 4 bases and from J it removes 6 bases, while the gene matches leave 9 bases of the junction unaccounted for. Beyond this particular receptor, the publication reports: The small number of donors limited the genetic and exposure-history diversity represented. Pairwise subsampling led to the expectation that sequencing depth would affect the degree of clonotype sharing among donors. Compared with non-shared clonotypes, clonotypes shared by all four sorted-subset donors had higher generation probabilities. Naive subsets generally had larger estimated clonotype richness than memory subsets did. Incomplete sequencing was indicated by rarefaction of sorted-subset datasets, despite the large sequencing depth. Sampling was restricted to blood, and TCR repertoires in tissues likely differ from the TCR repertoires found in blood. Across a handful of donors, 4.5% to 6.5% of naive CD4, roughly 3.3% of naive CD8, around 2.5% of memory CD4, and over 0.35% of memory CD8 clonotypes were shared.

This clonotype originated in a young man in good health. Some clones in this sample may be carry-over from other donors' samples. The chain links TRBV5-4 with TRBJ2-7, with 8 bases aligning to TRBD2. The sample was naive CD4+ T cells from PBMCs. The cell subset or site label, read with the paper, signifies: CD45RA+ positively selected. At the DNA level, the sequence is TGTGCCAGCAGCCGATCACTAGCGGAGGGCGAGCAGTACTTC. Protein translation: CASSRSLAEGEQYF.